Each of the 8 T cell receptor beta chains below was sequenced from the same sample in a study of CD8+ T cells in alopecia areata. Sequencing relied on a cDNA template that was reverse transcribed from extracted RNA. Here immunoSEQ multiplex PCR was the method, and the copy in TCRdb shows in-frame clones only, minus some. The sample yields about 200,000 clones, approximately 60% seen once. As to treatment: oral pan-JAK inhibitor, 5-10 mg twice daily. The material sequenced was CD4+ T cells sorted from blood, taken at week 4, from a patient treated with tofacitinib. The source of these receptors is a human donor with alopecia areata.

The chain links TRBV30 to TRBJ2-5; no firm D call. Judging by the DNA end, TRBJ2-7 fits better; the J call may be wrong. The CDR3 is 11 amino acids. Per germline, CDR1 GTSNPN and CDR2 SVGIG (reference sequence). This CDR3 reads CAWMASYEQYF. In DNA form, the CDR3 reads TGTGCCTGGATGGCATCCTACGAGCAGTACTTC.

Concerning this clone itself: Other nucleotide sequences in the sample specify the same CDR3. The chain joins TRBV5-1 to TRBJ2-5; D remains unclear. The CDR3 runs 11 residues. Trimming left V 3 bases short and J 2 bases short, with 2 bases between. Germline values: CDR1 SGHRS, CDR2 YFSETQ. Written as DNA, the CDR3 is TGCGCCAGCAGCTATCAAGAGACCCAGTACTTC. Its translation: CASSYQETQYF.

As DNA, the CDR3 is TGTGCCAGCAGTCGACAGGGGCCTAACTATGGCTACACCTTC. It codes for CASSRQGPNYGYTF. This chain uses TRBV2 with TRBJ1-2, with 8 bases fitting TRBD1. Germline assignment: CDR1 SNHLY and CDR2 FYNNEI. CDR3 size: 14 residues. Germline trimming cut 5 bases from V and 0 bases from J; bases unmatched to any gene: 2.

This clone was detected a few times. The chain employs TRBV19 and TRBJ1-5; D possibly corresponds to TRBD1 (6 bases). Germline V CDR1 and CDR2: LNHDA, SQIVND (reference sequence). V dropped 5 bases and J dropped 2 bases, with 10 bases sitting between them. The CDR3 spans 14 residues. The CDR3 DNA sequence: TGTGCCAGTAGTCCCAGGGGTGGCAATCAGCCCCAGCATTTT. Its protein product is CASSPRGGNQPQHF.

DNA for the CDR3: TGTGCCTGGTCTACTGGGATATCCCGCTCCTACGAGCAGTACTTC. This translates into CAWSTGISRSYEQYF. The chain joins TRBV30 to TRBJ2-7; D unclear. The CDR3 runs to 15 residues. The V gene's germline CDR1 is GTSNPN and CDR2 SVGIG (reference sequence). Trimming removed 5 bases from V and 0 bases from J, with 17 bases in between.

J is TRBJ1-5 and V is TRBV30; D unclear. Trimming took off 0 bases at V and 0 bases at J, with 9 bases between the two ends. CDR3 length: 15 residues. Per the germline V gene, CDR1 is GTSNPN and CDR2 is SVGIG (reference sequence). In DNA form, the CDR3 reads TGTGCCTGGAGTGTAGACGCTTATAGCAATCAGCCCCAGCATTTT. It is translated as CAWSVDAYSNQPQHF. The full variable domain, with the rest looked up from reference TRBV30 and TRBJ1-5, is SQTIHQWPATLVQPVGSPLSLECTVEGTSNPNLYWYRQAAGRGLQLLFYSVGIGQISSEVPQNLSASRPQDRQFILSSKKLLLSDSGFYLCAWSVDAYSNQPQHFGDGTRLSIL.

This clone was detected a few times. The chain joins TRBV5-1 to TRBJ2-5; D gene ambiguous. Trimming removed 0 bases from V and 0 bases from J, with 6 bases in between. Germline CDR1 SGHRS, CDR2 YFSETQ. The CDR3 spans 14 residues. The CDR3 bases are TGCGCCAGCAGCTTGGGATGGGACCAAGAGACCCAGTACTTC. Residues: CASSLGWDQETQYF.

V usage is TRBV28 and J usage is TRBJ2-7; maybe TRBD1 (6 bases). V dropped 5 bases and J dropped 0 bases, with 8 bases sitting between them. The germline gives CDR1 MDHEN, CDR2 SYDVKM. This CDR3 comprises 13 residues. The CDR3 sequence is CASSDRSSYEQYF. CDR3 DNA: TGTGCCAGCAGTGACAGGAGCTCCTACGAGCAGTACTTC.